What follows are 16 T cell receptor beta chains derived from one specimen sequenced in a study of OX40 agonist ivuxolimab in advanced cancers. Preparation of the library involved the immunoSEQ multiplex PCR assay. TCRdb limited this immuneACCESS table to in-frame rearrangements with V and J called. A share of clones is missing; checked studies link under half to unresolved V genes, and the rest is unexplained. A total of some 69,000 clones appear in this sample, around 88% of them only once. Together, the top ten hold 2.5% to 3.5% of the sample. Sequenced material: CD4+ or CD8+ T cells sorted from blood, taken in a trial of the OX40 agonist ivuxolimab. Receptors originate from an adult with an advanced solid tumor such as melanoma, head and neck, liver or kidney cancer.

The chain uses TRBV6-1 and TRBJ2-7, with TRBD1 matching 8 bases. V dropped 9 bases and J dropped 4; count of bases not matched to a gene: 11. CDR3 size: 14 residues. Germline V lookup: CDR1 MNHNS, CDR2 SASEGT. The CDR3: CARVPGQGAYEQYF. The CDR3 region has the DNA TGTGCCAGAGTCCCCGGACAGGGAGCTTACGAGCAGTACTTC.

V is TRBV5-6 and J is TRBJ1-6, with D possibly being TRBD1 (5 bases). The CDR3 covers 16 residues. V shed 3 bases and J shed 7 bases, with 17 bases lying between them. Germline V CDR1 and CDR2: SGHDT, YYEEEE. The DNA of the CDR3 is TGTGCCAGCAGCTACGGGGCCAGGGTGGAGAATTCACCCCTCCACTTT. This sequence encodes CASSYGARVENSPLHF.

This clone was seen only a few times. The chain joins TRBV2 to TRBJ2-5; tentatively, D is TRBD2 (6 bases). Trimming shortened V by 5 bases and J by 7 bases, and 14 bases separated the two germline ends. From germline, CDR1 is SNHLY and CDR2 FYNNEI. This CDR3 has 13 residues. CDR3 coding DNA: TGTGCCAGCAGTCCCGATAAGGAGGGGACCCAGTACTTC. This translates into CASSPDKEGTQYF.

This clone was counted between two and nine times. V gene TRBV28 combines with J gene TRBJ1-2; D gene ambiguous. The germline V gene has CDR1 MDHEN and CDR2 SYDVKM. V lost 2 bases and J 5 bases, leaving 6 bases between the germline ends. The CDR3 is 12 amino acids. The CDR3 DNA reads as TGTGCCAGCAGTTTACCCCAGTATGGCTACACCTTC. Protein: CASSLPQYGYTF.

This rearrangement joins TRBV7-3 to TRBJ2-1, with D possibly TRBD2 on 7 matching bases. Germline lookup yields CDR1 SGHTA and CDR2 FQGTGA. CDR3 length: 13 residues. Trimming pared 5 bases from V and 8 bases from J, leaving 13 bases between. CDR3 coding DNA: TGTGCCAGCAGCCTTCGGGGGGCTTATGAGCAGTTCTTC. Protein product: CASSLRGAYEQFF.

This clone was seen only once. This chain joins TRBV6-5 and TRBJ1-6; D remains unclear. The length of the CDR3 is 13 residues. Trimming took off 4 bases at V and 8 bases at J, with 9 bases between the two ends. Germline lookup yields CDR1 MNHEY and CDR2 SVGAGI. CDR3 DNA sequence: TGTGCCAGCAGTTCCCAGAGGGATTCACCCCTCCACTTT. It translates to CASSSQRDSPLHF.

The rearrangement joins TRBV15 to TRBJ2-5; D is possibly TRBD2 (7 bases). Germline V lookup: CDR1 LNHNV, CDR2 YYDKDF (reference sequence). Deletions cut 4 bases from V and 4 bases from J, with 16 bases between. This CDR3 has 15 amino acids. CDR3 in amino acids: CATSTRGDYRETQYF. The CDR3 DNA follows: TGTGCCACCAGCACGAGGGGGGACTACCGAGAGACCCAGTACTTC.

This clone was detected only a few times. CDR3 sequence reads: CAISFKGTWAGELFF. For the CDR3, the DNA is TGTGCCATTTCCTTCAAGGGGACTTGGGCCGGGGAGCTGTTTTTT. The V gene is TRBV11-3, the J gene TRBJ2-2, with D possibly matching TRBD2 (6 bases). This CDR3 contains 15 residues. CDR1 SGHNT and CDR2 YENEEA come from the germline V gene. The germline V and J ends were trimmed by 10 bases and 6 bases, with 21 bases remaining between them.

This chain uses TRBV11-2 with TRBJ1-6; possible D gene TRBD1, 5 bases. Germline CDR1 is SGHAT and CDR2 is FQNNGV. The CDR3 covers 17 residues. Between the trimmed V and J ends, which lost 0 bases and 7 bases, there was a span of 16 bases. The CDR3 coding sequence is TGTGCCAGCAGCTTAGATGGTACAGGCGCTAAAAATTCACCCCTCCACTTT. It is translated as CASSLDGTGAKNSPLHF. Complete variable domain (other parts from reference TRBV11-2 and TRBJ1-6): EAGVAQSPRYKIIEKRQSVAFWCNPISGHATLYWYQQILGQGPKLLIQFQNNGVVDDSQLPKDRFSAERLKGVDSTLKIQPAKLEDSAVYLCASSLDGTGAKNSPLHFGNGTRLTVT.

The genes are TRBV2 and TRBJ2-3; no clear D. Germline V gives CDR1 SNHLY, CDR2 FYNNEI. The V end was cut by 7 bases, the J end by 0 bases, with 5 bases between. The CDR3 has 12 amino acids. CDR3 residues: CASKESTDTQYF. The CDR3 coding sequence is TGTGCCAGCAAGGAAAGCACAGATACGCAGTATTTT. The whole variable domain, filled in from reference TRBV2 and TRBJ2-3, reads EPEVTQTPSHQVTQMGQEVILRCVPISNHLYFYWYRQILGQKVEFLVSFYNNEISEKSEIFDDQFSVERPDGSNFTLKIRSTKLEDSAMYFCASKESTDTQYFGPGTRLTVL.

This rearrangement joins TRBV30 to TRBJ2-3; 11 bases are a match to TRBD2. The germline gives CDR1 GTSNPN, CDR2 SVGIG (reference sequence). The CDR3 consists of 15 residues. With V trimmed by 3 bases and J by 0 bases, 2 bases remained unmatched. For the CDR3, the DNA is TGTGCCTGGAGCCGGACTAGCGGGAGCACAGATACGCAGTATTTT. The encoded protein is CAWSRTSGSTDTQYF.

The genes are TRBV6-1 and TRBJ1-2; D is uncertain. Trimming took off 4 bases at V and 4 bases at J, with 7 bases between the two ends. The CDR3 is 12 residues long. CDR1 and CDR2 from the germline V gene are MNHNS and SASEGT. The CDR3 loop is CASSGQFYGYTF. Here the CDR3 DNA reads TGTGCCAGCAGTGGGCAGTTCTATGGCTACACCTTC.

This clone was seen just once. The gene calls are TRBV30 and TRBJ2-6, with 9 bases fitting TRBD1. J was trimmed by 2 bases and V by 3 bases; bases with no gene match: 2. Germline-derived CDR1 and CDR2 are GTSNPN and SVGIG (reference sequence). CDR3 length equals 15 residues. This CDR3 is CAWRRQGAGANVLTF. DNA of the CDR3: TGTGCCTGGAGGCGACAGGGGGCTGGGGCCAACGTCCTGACTTTC.

The rearrangement uses TRBV7-8 and TRBJ2-5; no clear D gene. The CDR3 contains 12 residues. CDR1 and CDR2 (germline): SGHVS, FQNEAQ. The V and J ends lost 7 bases and 0 bases respectively, with 6 bases between them. CDR3 sequence reads: CASTVDQETQYF. As DNA, the CDR3 is TGTGCCAGCACCGTGGACCAAGAGACCCAGTACTTC.

V usage is TRBV11-2 and J usage is TRBJ2-5; a possible D gene is TRBD2 (6 bases). Germline lookup yields CDR1 SGHAT and CDR2 FQNNGV. This CDR3 region has 17 residues. The germline V and J ends were trimmed by 1 base and 4 bases, with 19 bases remaining between them. The CDR3 loop is CASSLGGYGGGRETQYF. The DNA of the CDR3 is TGTGCCAGCAGCTTAGGAGGGTACGGGGGAGGAAGAGAGACCCAGTACTTC.

This clone was seen just once. This chain joins TRBV6-1 and TRBJ1-6; maybe TRBD1 (6 bases). The CDR3 runs 14 residues. V lost 1 base and J 6 bases, leaving 7 bases between the germline ends. The germline gives CDR1 MNHNS, CDR2 SASEGT. The CDR3 DNA follows: TGTGCCAGCAGTGAAGTACAGGGTAATTCACCCCTCCACTTT. It specifies CASSEVQGNSPLHF.